These 19 T cell receptor beta chains share one sample of origin, sequenced in a study of shared clonotypes between healthy human individuals. Clones were sequenced by immunoSEQ multiplex PCR, and TCRdb holds only the in-frame ones, with some missing. The sample contains some 2.1 million clones, roughly 93% of which appear only once. CD45RO-negative CD8 cells positively selected for CCR7 made up the naive population, which excluded terminally differentiated effector memory CD45RA+ cells. The sample taken for sequencing was naive CD8+ T cells from PBMCs. Receptor source: a man aged 18 to 30 in good health. Some clones in this sample may be carry-over from other donors' samples.

The chain joins TRBV30 to TRBJ1-2, with TRBD1 matching over 8 bases. CDR1 and CDR2 from the germline V gene are GTSNPN and SVGIG (reference sequence). There are 15 residues in the CDR3. The V and J ends lost 2 bases and 2 bases, in that order; junction bases with no gene match: 7. CDR3 amino acids: CAWSRLTGANYGYTF. The CDR3 region has the DNA TGTGCCTGGAGTAGATTGACAGGGGCGAACTATGGCTACACCTTC.

The chain links TRBV2 to TRBJ1-2, with a tentative D call TRBD1 (5 bases). The CDR3 has 15 amino acids. Germline loops: CDR1 SNHLY, CDR2 FYNNEI. Between the trimmed V and J ends, which lost 4 bases and 2 bases, there was a span of 14 bases. CDR3 protein: CASSVTGWGNYGYTF. For the CDR3, the DNA is TGTGCCAGCAGTGTCACAGGTTGGGGAAACTATGGCTACACCTTC.

The rearrangement uses TRBV5-6 and TRBJ2-3; D unclear. V was shortened by 4 bases and J by 4 bases, with 10 bases between the two germline ends. Germline CDR1 reads SGHDT; CDR2 reads YYEEEE. This CDR3 has 13 residues. CDR3 amino acids: CASSPSGSDTQYF. The CDR3 region has the DNA TGTGCCAGCAGCCCATCAGGTTCAGATACGCAGTATTTT.

V and J are TRBV4-3 and TRBJ2-3; D is tentatively TRBD1 or TRBD2 (5 bases each). V was pared by 4 bases and J by 2 bases, with 16 bases between. This CDR3 has 16 residues. Germline CDR1 LGHNA, CDR2 YSLEER. CDR3 region: CASSLQGEGSTDTQYF. The CDR3 DNA reads as TGCGCCAGCAGCCTCCAGGGAGAGGGGTCCACAGATACGCAGTATTTT.

In DNA, the CDR3 is TGTGCCAGCAGTTTACAGACAGGGGGTTTTGACGAGCAGTACTTC. Its translation: CASSLQTGGFDEQYF. The chain recombines TRBV27 with TRBJ2-7; TRBD1 agrees at 9 bases. CDR3 length equals 15 residues. The V segment lost 2 bases and the J segment 5 bases; nucleotides outside the gene matches: 7. In germline, CDR1 is MNHEY, CDR2 SMNVEV (reference sequence).

The chain is built from TRBV5-5 and TRBJ2-1, with D uncertain. Trimming removed 4 bases from V and 0 bases from J, with 11 bases in between. CDR3 length: 15 amino acids. Germline CDR1 SGHKS, CDR2 YYEKEE (reference sequence). CDR3 in amino acids: CASSLGWSSYNEQFF. The CDR3 region has the DNA TGTGCCAGCAGCCTGGGATGGAGCTCCTACAATGAGCAGTTCTTC.

This clone was counted between two and nine times. The rearrangement joins TRBV7-3 to TRBJ1-1; D remains ambiguous. This CDR3 spans 13 amino acids. CDR1 and CDR2 from the germline V gene are SGHTA and FQGTGA. V was trimmed by 0 bases and J by 0 bases, leaving 2 bases between them. As DNA, the CDR3 is TGTGCCAGCAGCTTAACGGTGAACACTGAAGCTTTCTTT. It encodes CASSLTVNTEAFF.

V gene TRBV29-1 combines with J gene TRBJ2-7, with D maybe TRBD2 (5 bases). CDR1 is SQVTM, CDR2 ANQGSEA, per germline. V lost 4 bases and J 3 bases, leaving 10 bases between the germline ends. This CDR3 is built from 12 residues. The CDR3 bases are TGCAGCGTTGGCGGAGGTTACTACGAGCAGTACTTC. This encodes CSVGGGYYEQYF.

The J gene is TRBJ1-3, the V gene TRBV5-1; 11 positions agree with TRBD1. Trimming removed 0 bases from V and 8 bases from J; junction bases left unmatched: 7. Germline loops: CDR1 SGHRS, CDR2 YFSETQ. The CDR3 sequence is 16 residues long. CDR3 DNA sequence: TGCGCCAGCAGCTTGGGCGGACAGGGGGCTATAGACACCATATATTTT. Amino acids: CASSLGGQGAIDTIYF.

The V gene is TRBV4-1, the J gene TRBJ2-1; 12 bases map to TRBD1. CDR1 and CDR2 from the germline V gene are MGHRA and YSYEKL. V lost 2 bases to trimming and J lost 15 bases; unmatched junction nucleotides: 5. This CDR3 is built from 13 residues. CDR3 sequence (DNA): TGCGCCAGCAGCCAAACTGGGACAGGGGGCCTGTTCTTC. It specifies CASSQTGTGGLFF.

Note on this clone: This specimen includes other DNA sequences encoding the same CDR3. The chain links TRBV5-1 to TRBJ2-7; D is possibly TRBD2 (7 bases). V was clipped by 2 bases and J by 3 bases, with 12 bases between them. The germline CDR1 and CDR2 sequences are SGHRS and YFSETQ. The CDR3 loop spans 14 amino acids. The CDR3 is CASSFSGGSYEQYF. The CDR3, as DNA: TGCGCCAGCAGCTTTTCGGGGGGCAGCTACGAGCAGTACTTC. The full variable domain, with the rest looked up from reference TRBV5-1 and TRBJ2-7, is KAGVTQTPRYLIKTRGQQVTLSCSPISGHRSVSWYQQTPGQGLQFLFEYFSETQRNKGNFPGRFSGRQFSNSRSEMNVSTLELGDSALYLCASSFSGGSYEQYFGPGTRLTVT.

V usage is TRBV5-1 and J usage is TRBJ1-1; 9 nucleotides match TRBD1. The germline V gene encodes CDR1 SGHRS and CDR2 YFSETQ. V shed 5 bases and J 10 bases; nucleotides not matched to a gene: 12. The CDR3 is made up of 14 amino acids. CDR3 bases: TGCGCCAGCAGTGACAGGGGGACGGGCTCGGGAGCTTTCTTT. This translates into CASSDRGTGSGAFF.

The genes are TRBV7-9 and TRBJ1-1; D perhaps matches TRBD1 (5 bases). Per germline, CDR1 SEHNR and CDR2 FQNEAQ (reference sequence). This CDR3 has 15 residues. Between the trimmed V and J ends, which lost 4 bases and 1 base, there was a span of 13 bases. In DNA form, the CDR3 reads TGTGCCAGCAGCTCAAGACATGGGGGGAACACTGAAGCTTTCTTT. Translating it yields CASSSRHGGNTEAFF.

This chain uses TRBV28 with TRBJ2-2; 7 nucleotides align to TRBD1. Germline V lookup: CDR1 MDHEN, CDR2 SYDVKM. J lost 3 bases, V lost 6 bases, and 7 bases had no gene match. The CDR3 spans 15 residues. The CDR3 DNA reads as TGTGCCAGCAGCCCTGACAGGGATCACACCGGGGAGCTGTTTTTT. This sequence encodes CASSPDRDHTGELFF.

The V call is TRBV7-8, the J call TRBJ1-5; D unclear. V was cut by 1 base and J by 1 base, with 11 bases left in between. Germline lookup yields CDR1 SGHVS and CDR2 FQNEAQ. The CDR3 is 16 residues long. The CDR3 loop reads CASSLGLGRSNQPQHF. CDR3 in DNA: TGTGCCAGCAGCTTAGGTCTGGGGAGGAGCAATCAGCCCCAGCATTTT.

This chain joins TRBV6-1 and TRBJ2-7, with 10 bases fitting TRBD1. The trim removed 3 bases at V and 0 bases at J, leaving 11 bases unmatched. CDR1 is MNHNS and CDR2 is SASEGT in the germline V gene. CDR3 size: 18 residues. CDR3 nucleotide sequence: TGTGCCAGCAGTGATAGGGGACAGGGGCTTCTTAGCTCCTACGAGCAGTACTTC. Protein sequence: CASSDRGQGLLSSYEQYF.

The chain links TRBV5-1 to TRBJ2-2; 11 bases are shared with TRBD2. There are 17 residues in the CDR3. J gave up 1 base and V 5 bases, and 7 bases lay outside the gene matches. Germline CDR1 reads SGHRS; CDR2 reads YFSETQ. In DNA, the CDR3 is TGCGCCAGCAGGGTTTACGGACTAGCGGGGAACACCGGGGAGCTGTTTTTT. Amino acid sequence: CASRVYGLAGNTGELFF.

J is TRBJ2-7 and V is TRBV28; TRBD1 matches at 9 bases. The CDR3 is 16 amino acids. Germline V gene data show CDR1 as MDHEN and CDR2 as SYDVKM. V trimming: 5 bases; J trimming: 5 bases; junction bases outside the gene matches: 13. In nucleotides, the CDR3 is TGTGCCAGCAGTCTCGCCCCGGGACAGGGTGGTAACGAGCAGTACTTC. As protein: CASSLAPGQGGNEQYF.

This sequence joins TRBV19 and TRBJ2-3; D unclear. The CDR3 spans 16 residues. The ends were cut back, 3 bases at V and 0 bases at J, with 13 bases in the middle. Germline CDR1 and CDR2: LNHDA and SQIVND (reference sequence). CDR3 in amino acids: CASSIYVPTSTDTQYF. The CDR3 DNA reads as TGTGCCAGTAGTATCTATGTCCCAACTAGCACAGATACGCAGTATTTT.